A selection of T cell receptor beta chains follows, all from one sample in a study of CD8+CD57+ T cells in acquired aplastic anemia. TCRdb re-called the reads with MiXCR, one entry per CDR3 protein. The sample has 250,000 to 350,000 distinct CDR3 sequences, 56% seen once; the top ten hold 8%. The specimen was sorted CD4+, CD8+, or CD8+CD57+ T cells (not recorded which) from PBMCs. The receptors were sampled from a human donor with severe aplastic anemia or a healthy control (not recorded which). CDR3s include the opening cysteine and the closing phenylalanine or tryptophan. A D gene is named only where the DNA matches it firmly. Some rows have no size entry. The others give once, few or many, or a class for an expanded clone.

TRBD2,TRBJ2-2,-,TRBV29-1,CSVITSGVYTGELFF,TGCAGCGTCATCACTAGCGGGGTTTACACCGGGGAGCTGTTTTTT
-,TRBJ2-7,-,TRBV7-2,CASTSVYYEQYF,TGTGCCAGTACTTCCGTCTACTACGAGCAGTACTTC
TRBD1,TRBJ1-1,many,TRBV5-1,CASTGTGGHTEAFF,TGCGCCAGCACTGGGACAGGGGGACACACTGAAGCTTTCTTT
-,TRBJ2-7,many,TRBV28,CASYGQSSYEQYF,TGTGCCAGTTATGGACAGTCTTCCTACGAGCAGTACTTC
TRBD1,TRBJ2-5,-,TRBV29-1,CSVEGDRGRQETQYF,TGCAGCGTTGAGGGGGACAGGGGGCGGCAAGAGACCCAGTACTTC
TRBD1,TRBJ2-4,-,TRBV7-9,CASSPDRGRENIQYF,TGTGCCAGCAGCCCGGACAGGGGGCGCGAAAACATTCAGTACTTC
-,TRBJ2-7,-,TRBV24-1,CATSDLKPRDEAYEQYF,TGTGCCACCAGTGACCTAAAGCCCCGGGACGAGGCCTACGAGCAGTACTTC
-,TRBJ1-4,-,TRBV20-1,CSARPGTEKLFF,TGCAGTGCTAGGCCGGGAACAGAAAAACTGTTTTTT
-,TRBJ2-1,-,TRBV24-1,CATNTPTAREQFF,TGTGCCACCAATACCCCGACAGCCCGTGAGCAGTTCTTC
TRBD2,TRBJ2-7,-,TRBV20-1,CSARDRASGSYEQYF,TGCAGTGCTAGAGATCGGGCTAGCGGCTCCTACGAGCAGTACTTC
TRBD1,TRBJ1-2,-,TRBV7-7,CASSQARDRGGYTF,TGTGCCAGCAGCCAAGCGAGGGACAGGGGTGGCTACACCTTC
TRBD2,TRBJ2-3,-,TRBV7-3,CASSTSLGLAGTDTQYF,TGTGCCAGCAGTACCTCACTTGGACTAGCGGGAACAGATACGCAGTATTTT
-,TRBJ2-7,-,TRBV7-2,CASSLSGTGGEQYF,TGTGCCAGCAGCTTAAGCGGGACAGGCGGCGAGCAGTACTTC
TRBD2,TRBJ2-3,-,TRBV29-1,CSVEGLAGVNTDTQYF,TGCAGCGTTGAGGGACTAGCGGGAGTGAATACAGATACGCAGTATTTT
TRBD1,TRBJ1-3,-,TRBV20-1,CSARSRTGTGNTIYF,TGCAGTGCTAGAAGTCGGACAGGGACTGGAAACACCATATATTTT
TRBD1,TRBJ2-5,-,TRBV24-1,CATSDFFPDRASRETQYF,TGTGCCACCAGTGATTTCTTCCCGGACAGGGCCTCCCGAGAGACCCAGTACTTC
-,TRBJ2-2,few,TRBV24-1,CATSDPTLNTGELFF,TGTGCCACCAGTGATCCGACATTGAACACCGGGGAGCTGTTTTTT
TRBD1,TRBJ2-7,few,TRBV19,CASSEPRDRGKYEQYF,TGTGCCAGTAGTGAACCCCGGGACAGGGGAAAGTACGAGCAGTACTTC
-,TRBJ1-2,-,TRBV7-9,CASSLVGEGGYTF,TGTGCCAGCAGCTTAGTCGGAGAAGGAGGCTACACCTTC
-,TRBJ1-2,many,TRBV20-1,CSGGHSNVGGYTF,TGCAGTGGGGGACATTCGAACGTTGGTGGCTACACCTTC
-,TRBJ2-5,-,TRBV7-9,CASRWTPQETQYF,TGTGCCAGCAGGTGGACCCCGCAAGAGACCCAGTACTTC
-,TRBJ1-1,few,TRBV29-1,CSVKTATNTEAFF,TGCAGCGTTAAGACCGCTACGAACACTGAAGCTTTCTTT
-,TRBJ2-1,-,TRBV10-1,CASSVEREPEQFF,TGCGCCAGCAGTGTGGAACGGGAGCCTGAGCAGTTCTTC
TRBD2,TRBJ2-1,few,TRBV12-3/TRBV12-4,CASSTATSGEQFF,TGTGCCAGCAGCACCGCGACTAGCGGTGAGCAGTTCTTC
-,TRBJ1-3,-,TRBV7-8,CASSLGPIPGNTIYF,TGTGCCAGCAGCTTAGGCCCAATACCTGGAAACACCATATATTTT
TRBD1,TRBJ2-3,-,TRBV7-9,CASSQTGGADTQYF,TGTGCCAGCAGCCAAACAGGGGGCGCGGATACGCAGTATTTT